The 32 T cell receptor beta chains below were found in one sample sequenced in a study of synovial regulatory T cells in juvenile arthritis. The protocol was immunoSEQ multiplex PCR, while the TCRdb copy is restricted to in-frame clones and leaves out a portion. This table holds 7,500 to 10,000 clones. The material sequenced was Treg cells from blood. Specified subset: remaining (HLA-DR-negative) circulating blood Treg cells. Receptors were obtained from a donor aged 2-30 years with juvenile idiopathic arthritis.

The chain's CDR3 is CASSPNLETQYF. This chain links TRBV7-7 with TRBJ2-5. The germline gives CDR1 SSHAT, CDR2 FNYEAQ (reference sequence). CDR3 length: 12 amino acids. No DNA has been recorded.

CDR3: CASSPGGPYSNQPQHF. This rearrangement joins TRBV18 to TRBJ1-5; the TCRdb call, TRBD1, lacks DNA for checking. This CDR3 spans 16 amino acids. The DNA sequence is not available. From germline, CDR1 is KGHSH and CDR2 LQKENI.

This rearrangement joins TRBV2 to TRBJ1-2; absent DNA, TCRdb's TRBD1 call cannot be checked. The CDR3 has 17 residues. No DNA sequence is on record. CDR1 is SNHLY and CDR2 is FYNNEI in the germline V gene. The CDR3 loop reads CASSEALILQGRYGYTF. The whole variable domain, remainder taken from reference TRBV2 and TRBJ1-2, is EPEVTQTPSHQVTQMGQEVILRCVPISNHLYFYWYRQILGQKVEFLVSFYNNEISEKSEIFDDQFSVERPDGSNFTLKIRSTKLEDSAMYFCASSEALILQGRYGYTFGSGTRLTVV.

This clone is deemed medium-sized by its frequency. The chain carries TRBV18 and TRBJ1-1. CDR1 KGHSH and CDR2 LQKENI come from the germline V gene. The CDR3 consists of 13 residues. This entry has no DNA. The CDR3 sequence is CASSDGIWTEAFF.

The chain uses TRBV5-8 and TRBJ2-5. Germline V lookup: CDR1 SGHTS, CDR2 YDEGEE. The CDR3 loop spans 13 amino acids. The record lacks a DNA sequence. This chain's CDR3 is CASSLWDQETQYF.

V usage is TRBV14 and J usage is TRBJ1-5; checking the TCRdb D call of TRBD1 is not possible without DNA. The V gene's germline CDR1 is SGHDN and CDR2 FVKESK. The CDR3 contains 12 residues. The DNA is unrecorded. This CDR3 reads CASSSGGQPQHF.

The chain recombines TRBV6-1 with TRBJ1-2. The CDR3 is 11 amino acids. There is no recorded DNA. CDR1 MNHNS and CDR2 SASEGT come from the germline V gene. The CDR3 region is CASSPGSLYTF.

This chain uses TRBV6-6 with TRBJ2-7; with no DNA, the TCRdb D assignment of TRBD2 cannot be verified. The CDR3 totals 14 residues. Only the protein is on record. Germline loops: CDR1 MNHNY, CDR2 SVGAGI (reference sequence). The CDR3 loop is CASSSLGPPYEQYF.

The V gene is TRBV6-5, the J gene TRBJ1-2; TCRdb reports TRBD1, a call that lacks DNA to check it against. Per the germline V gene, CDR1 is MNHEY and CDR2 is SVGAGI. There are 15 residues in the CDR3. DNA was not recorded. The CDR3 loop reads CASSYSRTGNYGYTF.

The chain couples TRBV6-5 to TRBJ1-6. CDR1 is MNHEY, CDR2 SVGAGI, per germline. This CDR3 comprises 15 residues. No nucleotide data were recorded. CDR3 sequence reads: CASSYSRGGGSPLHF.

The CDR3 loop reads CASSMAARGYTF. V gene TRBV19 combines with J gene TRBJ1-2. Germline V lookup: CDR1 LNHDA, CDR2 SQIVND (reference sequence). This CDR3 is built from 12 residues. Nucleotide data are not available.

V gene TRBV27 combines with J gene TRBJ2-7; absent DNA, TCRdb's TRBD1 call cannot be checked. CDR1 MNHEY and CDR2 SMNVEV come from the germline V gene (reference sequence). The CDR3 sequence is 14 residues long. The nucleotide record is missing. CDR3 residues: CASSRRQFLYEQYF.

The V gene is TRBV5-4, the J gene TRBJ2-7. The CDR3 has 13 residues. No nucleotide data were recorded. Germline CDR1 SGHNT, CDR2 YYREEE (reference sequence). CDR3 loop: CASSRLPSYEQYF.

The chain is built from TRBV10-3 and TRBJ2-7; the D call of TRBD2 rests on TCRdb alone, since no DNA is present to check it. This CDR3 region has 12 residues. DNA is not recorded here. Germline loops: CDR1 ENHRY, CDR2 SYGVKD. Here the CDR3 reads CAIKAGGLEQYF.

The chain recombines TRBV2 with TRBJ1-2. The CDR3 spans 13 residues. The DNA is unrecorded. The germline V gene has CDR1 SNHLY and CDR2 FYNNEI. The CDR3 protein is CASSEDVGDGYTF.

This chain uses TRBV14 with TRBJ2-6; TCRdb returns TRBD1, unconfirmable since there is no DNA. The CDR3 extends over 18 amino acids. DNA was not recorded. Per the germline V gene, CDR1 is SGHDN and CDR2 is FVKESK. CDR3 protein: CASSHPGTGGTGANVLTF. The full variable domain, its missing parts supplied by reference TRBV14 and TRBJ2-6, is EAGVTQFPSHSVIEKGQTVTLRCDPISGHDNLYWYRRVMGKEIKFLLHFVKESKQDESGMPNNRFLAERTGGTYSTLKVQPAELEDSGVYFCASSHPGTGGTGANVLTFGAGSRLTVL.

This chain links TRBV18 with TRBJ1-1; the TCRdb D gene call, TRBD1, has no DNA to confirm it. The CDR3 is 15 amino acids. No DNA is listed. The germline gives CDR1 KGHSH, CDR2 LQKENI. This CDR3 reads CASSPKLQGALEAFF.

The V call is TRBV4-1, the J call TRBJ1-3. This CDR3 has 16 residues. No DNA is listed. The V gene's germline CDR1 is MGHRA and CDR2 YSYEKL. Here the CDR3 reads CASSQEASFSGNTIYF.

The rearrangement uses TRBV14 and TRBJ2-5. CDR1 is SGHDN, CDR2 FVKESK, per germline. This CDR3 has 13 residues. No DNA sequence was recorded. The CDR3 region is CASSQDNEETQYF.

The V call is TRBV19, the J call TRBJ1-2; the D gene TCRdb calls, TRBD1, cannot be checked with no DNA. CDR3 length: 13 amino acids. No coding sequence is recorded. Germline CDR1 and CDR2: LNHDA and SQIVND (reference sequence). This CDR3 reads CASSDRPRYGYTF.

V is TRBV4-3 and J is TRBJ1-2; with no DNA, the TCRdb D assignment of TRBD1 cannot be verified. The length of the CDR3 is 14 residues. The DNA is unrecorded. Germline V gene lookup returns CDR1 LGHNA and CDR2 YSLEER. Here the CDR3 reads CASSRQGSAYGYTF.

The chain employs TRBV19 and TRBJ1-5; TCRdb proposes TRBD1, but this gene call is untestable without DNA. In germline, CDR1 is LNHDA, CDR2 SQIVND (reference sequence). The CDR3 contains 16 residues. A DNA sequence was not provided. This CDR3 is CASSTITGVNNQPQHF.

The chain combines TRBV5-1 with TRBJ1-2; the TCRdb call, TRBD1, lacks DNA for checking. Germline-derived CDR1 and CDR2 are SGHRS and YFSETQ. The CDR3 is 12 amino acids. The record lacks a DNA sequence. CDR3: CASSPGTDGYTF.

V gene TRBV25-1 combines with J gene TRBJ1-4. Germline lookup yields CDR1 MGHDK and CDR2 SYGVNS. This CDR3 region has 15 residues. The DNA sequence is not available. CDR3 loop: CASSESSNYNEKLFF.

This chain joins TRBV6-4 and TRBJ2-1; TCRdb calls TRBD2, which cannot be checked without DNA. CDR1 and CDR2 from the germline V gene are MRHNA and SNTAGT. CDR3 length: 16 amino acids. The record lacks a DNA sequence. The CDR3 sequence: CASSPARAGELNEQFF.

V usage is TRBV29-1 and J usage is TRBJ2-1; TCRdb selects TRBD2, and the lack of DNA leaves this call unchecked. Germline CDR1 reads SQVTM; CDR2 reads ANQGSEA. This CDR3 comprises 13 residues. The coding DNA is unavailable. CDR3 amino acids: CSAESPTSNEQFF.

The chain carries TRBV10-1 and TRBJ2-1; the TCRdb D gene call, TRBD2, has no DNA to confirm it. This CDR3 comprises 13 residues. The record lacks a DNA sequence. Germline CDR1 is WNHNN and CDR2 is SYGVQD (reference sequence). CDR3 amino acids: CASKSSPMNEQFF.

The chain recombines TRBV7-9 with TRBJ2-3; the D call from TCRdb, TRBD2, cannot be confirmed without DNA. The CDR3 length is 17 residues. No DNA is listed. CDR1 and CDR2 (germline): SEHNR, FQNEAQ (reference sequence). The CDR3 reads CASSLGKRGPSTDTQYF.

This chain joins TRBV6-5 and TRBJ2-7; as DNA is missing, the TRBD2 call by TCRdb cannot be tested. Germline lookup yields CDR1 MNHEY and CDR2 SVGAGI. This CDR3 region has 16 residues. DNA is not recorded here. The CDR3 is CASSSPLGLFSYEQYF.

The chain has TRBV6-6 and TRBJ1-5; there is no DNA to check the TCRdb D call of TRBD1. Germline-derived CDR1 and CDR2 are MNHNY and SVGAGI (reference sequence). The CDR3 spans 16 residues. No DNA accompanies this entry. The CDR3 sequence is CASSYPETGRNQPQHF.

V and J are TRBV9 and TRBJ2-1; TCRdb's D call, TRBD2, is unchecked because there is no DNA. The CDR3 sequence is 15 residues long. No DNA was logged. Germline V CDR1 and CDR2: SGDLS, YYNGEE. CDR3 residues: CASSPRVAGYNEQFF.

The chain recombines TRBV29-1 with TRBJ1-1. The germline V gene has CDR1 SQVTM and CDR2 ANQGSEA. CDR3 size: 13 residues. No DNA is given. Here the CDR3 reads CSVEAGVKAEAFF.